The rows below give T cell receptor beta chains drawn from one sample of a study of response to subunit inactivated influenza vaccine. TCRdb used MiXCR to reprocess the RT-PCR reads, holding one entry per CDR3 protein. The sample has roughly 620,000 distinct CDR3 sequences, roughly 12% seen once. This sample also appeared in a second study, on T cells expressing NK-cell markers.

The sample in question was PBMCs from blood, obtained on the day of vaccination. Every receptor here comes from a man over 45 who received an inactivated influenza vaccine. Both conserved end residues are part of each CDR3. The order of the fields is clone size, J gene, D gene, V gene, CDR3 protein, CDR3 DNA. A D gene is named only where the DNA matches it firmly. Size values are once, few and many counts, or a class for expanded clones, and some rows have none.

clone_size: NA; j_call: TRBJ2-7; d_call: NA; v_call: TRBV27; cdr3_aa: CASSLSVGYEQYF; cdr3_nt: TGTGCCAGCAGTTTATCGGTTGGGTACGAGCAGTACTTC
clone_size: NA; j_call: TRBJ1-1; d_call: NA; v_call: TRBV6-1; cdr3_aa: CASSEVVGPHTEALF; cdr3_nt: TGTGCCAGCAGTGAAGTTGTGGGGCCTCACACTGAAGCTCTCTTT
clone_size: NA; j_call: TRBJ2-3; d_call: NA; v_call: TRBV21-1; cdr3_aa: CASSSRPGSSTDTQYF; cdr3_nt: TGTGCCAGCAGCTCCCGTCCGGGCTCCAGCACAGATACGCAGTATTTT
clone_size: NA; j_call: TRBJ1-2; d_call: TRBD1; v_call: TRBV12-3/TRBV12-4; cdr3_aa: CASSHQDRAYGYTF; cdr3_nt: TGTGCCAGCAGCCATCAGGACAGGGCGTATGGCTACACCTTC
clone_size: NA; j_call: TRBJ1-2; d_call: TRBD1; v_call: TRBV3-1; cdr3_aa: CASSPTTGQGKGGYTF; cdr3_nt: TGTGCCAGCAGCCCAACCACCGGACAGGGGAAAGGCGGCTACACCTTC
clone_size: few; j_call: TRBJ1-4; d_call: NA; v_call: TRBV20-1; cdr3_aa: CSANRGLEEKLFF; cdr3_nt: TGCAGTGCTAATAGAGGCCTAGAAGAAAAACTGTTTTTT
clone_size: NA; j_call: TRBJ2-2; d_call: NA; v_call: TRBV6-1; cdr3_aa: CASSKPPARTTGELFF; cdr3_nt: TGTGCCAGCAGTAAGCCGCCGGCGCGGACAACCGGGGAGCTGTTTTTT
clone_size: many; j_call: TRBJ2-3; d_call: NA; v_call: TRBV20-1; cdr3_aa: CSARGQTSTDTQYF; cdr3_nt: TGCAGTGCTAGAGGACAGACTAGCACAGATACGCAGTATTTT
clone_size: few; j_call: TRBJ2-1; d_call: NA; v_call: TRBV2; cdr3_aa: CASTKGRLTEQFF; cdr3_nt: TGTGCCAGCACTAAAGGCCGTCTGACTGAGCAGTTCTTC
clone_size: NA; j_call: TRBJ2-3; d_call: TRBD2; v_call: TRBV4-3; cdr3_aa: CASSQQHSGSTQYF; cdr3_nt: TGCGCCAGCAGCCAACAACATAGCGGGAGTACGCAGTATTTT
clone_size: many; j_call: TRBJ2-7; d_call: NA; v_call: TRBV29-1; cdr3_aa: CSVDIHYEQYF; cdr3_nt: TGCAGCGTTGATATCCACTACGAGCAGTACTTC
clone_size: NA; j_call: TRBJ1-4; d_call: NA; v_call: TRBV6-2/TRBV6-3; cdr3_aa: CASSSEMFTTNEKLFF; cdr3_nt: TGTGCCAGCAGTTCGGAAATGTTTACAACTAATGAAAAACTGTTTTTT
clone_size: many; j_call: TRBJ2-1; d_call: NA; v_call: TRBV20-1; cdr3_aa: CSASRTYNEQFF; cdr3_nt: TGCAGTGCTAGCCGAACGTACAATGAGCAGTTCTTC
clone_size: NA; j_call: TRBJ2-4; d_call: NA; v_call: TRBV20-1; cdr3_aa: CSAQTRAKNIQYF; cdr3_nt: TGCAGTGCTCAGACCAGGGCCAAAAACATTCAGTACTTC
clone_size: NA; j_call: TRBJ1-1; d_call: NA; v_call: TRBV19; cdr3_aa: CASSPGVWTEAFF; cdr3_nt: TGTGCCAGTAGTCCTGGGGTGTGGACTGAAGCTTTCTTT
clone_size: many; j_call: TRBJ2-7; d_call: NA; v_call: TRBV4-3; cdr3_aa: CASSPGKGGYYEQYF; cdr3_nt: TGCGCCAGCAGCCCAGGAAAAGGAGGGTACTACGAGCAGTACTTC
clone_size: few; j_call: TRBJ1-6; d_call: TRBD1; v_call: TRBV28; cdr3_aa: CASSTRQGNSPLHF; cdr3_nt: TGTGCCAGCAGTACCCGACAGGGGAATTCACCCCTCCACTTT
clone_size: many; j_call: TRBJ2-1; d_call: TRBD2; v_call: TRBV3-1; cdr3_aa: CASSQGLAGGEQFF; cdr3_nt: TGTGCCAGCAGCCAGGGACTAGCGGGTGGTGAGCAGTTCTTC
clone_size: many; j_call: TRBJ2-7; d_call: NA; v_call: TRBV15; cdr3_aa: CATSRDFVEQYF; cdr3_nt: TGTGCCACCAGCAGAGATTTCGTTGAGCAGTACTTC
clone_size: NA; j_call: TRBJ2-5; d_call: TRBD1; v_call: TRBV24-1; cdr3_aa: CATSDRSGQGRTQYF; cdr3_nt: TGTGCCACCAGTGACCGGAGTGGACAGGGCCGTACCCAGTACTTC
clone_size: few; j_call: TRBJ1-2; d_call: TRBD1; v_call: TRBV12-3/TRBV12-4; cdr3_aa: CASRRTGEGYGYTF; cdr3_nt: TGTGCCAGCAGGAGAACAGGGGAGGGGTATGGCTACACCTTC
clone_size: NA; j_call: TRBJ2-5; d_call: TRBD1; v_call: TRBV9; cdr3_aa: CASSVGQGAKETQYF; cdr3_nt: TGTGCCAGCAGCGTAGGACAGGGGGCTAAAGAGACCCAGTACTTC
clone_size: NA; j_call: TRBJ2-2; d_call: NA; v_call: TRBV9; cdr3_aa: CASSVAGRVGTGELFF; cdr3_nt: TGTGCCAGCAGCGTAGCGGGCAGGGTAGGCACCGGGGAGCTGTTTTTT
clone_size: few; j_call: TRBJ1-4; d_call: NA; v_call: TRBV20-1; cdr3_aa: CSAKSGWDEKLFF; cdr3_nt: TGCAGTGCTAAGTCTGGGTGGGATGAAAAACTGTTTTTT
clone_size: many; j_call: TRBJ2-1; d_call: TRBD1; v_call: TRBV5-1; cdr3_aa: CASGTGYNEQFF; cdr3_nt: TGCGCCAGCGGGACAGGGTACAATGAGCAGTTCTTC
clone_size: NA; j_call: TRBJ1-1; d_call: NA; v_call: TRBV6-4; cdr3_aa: CASNLRFGDTEAFF; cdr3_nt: TGTGCCAGCAACCTCAGGTTCGGGGACACTGAAGCTTTCTTT
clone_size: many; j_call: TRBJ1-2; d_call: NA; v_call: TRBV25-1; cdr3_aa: CASSWSSNYGYTF; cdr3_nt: TGTGCCAGTTCCTGGAGCTCTAACTATGGCTACACCTTC
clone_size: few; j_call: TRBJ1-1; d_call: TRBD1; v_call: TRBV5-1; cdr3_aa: CASSFRDRPMNTEAFF; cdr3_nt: TGCGCCAGCAGCTTCCGGGACAGACCTATGAACACTGAAGCTTTCTTT
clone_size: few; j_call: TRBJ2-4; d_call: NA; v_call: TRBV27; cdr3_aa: CASSLRWGSTNIQYF; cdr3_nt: TGTGCCAGCAGTTTAAGGTGGGGCTCGACGAACATTCAGTACTTC
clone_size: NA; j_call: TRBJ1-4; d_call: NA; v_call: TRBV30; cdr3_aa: CAWSVLSQGREKLFF; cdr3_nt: TGTGCCTGGAGTGTACTATCCCAGGGGAGGGAAAAACTGTTTTTT
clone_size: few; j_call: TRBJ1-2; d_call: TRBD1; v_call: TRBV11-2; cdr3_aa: CASSFGQGSYGYTF; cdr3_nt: TGTGCCAGCAGCTTCGGACAGGGAAGCTATGGCTACACCTTC
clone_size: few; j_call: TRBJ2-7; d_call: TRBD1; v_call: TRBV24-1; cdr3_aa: CATSEPTGGEQYF; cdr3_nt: TGTGCCACCAGTGAGCCGACAGGGGGAGAGCAGTACTTC
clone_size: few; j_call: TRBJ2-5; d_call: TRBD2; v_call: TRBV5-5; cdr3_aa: CASSLYSGNLETQYF; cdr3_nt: TGTGCCAGCAGCTTATACAGCGGGAATTTGGAGACCCAGTACTTC
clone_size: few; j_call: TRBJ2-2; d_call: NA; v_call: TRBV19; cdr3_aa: CASTSGTSRTGELFF; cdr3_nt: TGTGCCAGTACCTCCGGGACTTCCAGGACCGGGGAGCTGTTTTTT
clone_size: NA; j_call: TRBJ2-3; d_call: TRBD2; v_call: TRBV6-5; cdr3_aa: CASSYGVSGGYLDTQYF; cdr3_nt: TGTGCCAGCAGTTACGGGGTTAGCGGGGGGTATTTGGATACGCAGTATTTT
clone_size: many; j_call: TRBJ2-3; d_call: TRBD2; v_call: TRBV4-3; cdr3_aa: CASSQDEAAGGLNTQYF; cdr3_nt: TGCGCCAGCAGCCAAGATGAAGCGGCGGGAGGCCTAAATACGCAGTATTTT
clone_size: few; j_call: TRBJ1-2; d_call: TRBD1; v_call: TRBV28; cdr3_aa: CASRRTGDANYGYTF; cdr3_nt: TGTGCCAGCAGAAGAACAGGGGACGCTAACTATGGCTACACCTTC
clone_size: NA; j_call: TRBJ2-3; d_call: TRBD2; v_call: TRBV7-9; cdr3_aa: CASSLGRLAGNTDTQYF; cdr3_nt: TGTGCCAGCAGCTTAGGTCGCCTAGCGGGAAACACAGATACGCAGTATTTT
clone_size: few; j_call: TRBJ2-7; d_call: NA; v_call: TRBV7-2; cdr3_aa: CASSLGHIPYEQYF; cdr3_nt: TGTGCCAGCAGCTTGGGTCATATCCCATACGAGCAGTACTTC
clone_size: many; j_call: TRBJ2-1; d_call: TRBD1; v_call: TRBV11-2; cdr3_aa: CASSLGTGGNEQFF; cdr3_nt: TGTGCCAGCAGCTTAGGGACAGGGGGAAATGAGCAGTTCTTC
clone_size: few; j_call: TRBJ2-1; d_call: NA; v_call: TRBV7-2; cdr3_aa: CASSLTGFEQFF; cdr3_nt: TGTGCCAGCAGCTTGACAGGCTTTGAGCAGTTCTTC
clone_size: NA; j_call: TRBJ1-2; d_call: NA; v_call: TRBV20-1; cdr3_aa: CSARTGTYYGYTF; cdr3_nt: TGCAGTGCTAGAACCGGGACGTACTATGGCTACACCTTC